Presented here are 12 T cell receptor beta chains from one specimen sequenced in a study of blood T cell repertoires in COVID-19. Repertoires were generated with immunoSEQ multiplex PCR, while TCRdb's copy carries only in-frame clones and drops some. The table records around 45,000 clones, around nine tenths of them present only once. Sequencing input: peripheral blood. The receptor source for this set is a man in his sixties with active or convalescent COVID-19.

This rearrangement joins TRBV7-8 to TRBJ2-1; D possibly corresponds to TRBD1 (6 bases). Trimming pared 5 bases from V and 9 bases from J, leaving 11 bases between. Germline V gene data show CDR1 as SGHVS and CDR2 as FQNEAQ. CDR3 length equals 12 residues. The CDR3 loop is CASSVQGSEQFF. CDR3 nucleotides: TGTGCCAGCAGCGTACAGGGCAGTGAGCAGTTCTTC. The entire variable domain, with the rest obtained from reference TRBV7-8 and TRBJ2-1, is as follows: GAGVSQSPRYKVAKRGQDVALRCDPISGHVSLFWYQQALGQGPEFLTYFQNEAQLDKSGLPSDRFFAERPEGSVSTLKIQRTQQEDSAVYLCASSVQGSEQFFGPGTRLTVL.

This rearrangement joins TRBV10-3 to TRBJ2-2, with TRBD2 matching 7 bases. The V segment lost 1 base and the J segment 2 bases; nucleotides outside the gene matches: 4. Per the germline V gene, CDR1 is ENHRY and CDR2 is SYGVKD. CDR3 length equals 16 residues. The CDR3 nucleotides are TGTGCCATCAGTGAGTTGGGCGGGGGAAACACCGGGGAGCTGTTTTTT. This encodes CAISELGGGNTGELFF.

The V call is TRBV6-5, the J call TRBJ2-7; 8 bases match TRBD1. In germline, CDR1 is MNHEY, CDR2 SVGAGI. Trimming took 4 bases from V and 2 from J; bases not matched to a gene: 4. The CDR3 runs to 14 residues. CDR3 sequence reads: CASSFRDRTYEQYF. As DNA, the CDR3 is TGTGCCAGCAGTTTCCGGGACAGGACCTACGAGCAGTACTTC.

The V call is TRBV19, the J call TRBJ1-5, with 12 bases identical to TRBD1. This CDR3 spans 14 amino acids. J was trimmed by 7 bases and V by 7 bases; bases with no gene match: 5. CDR1 LNHDA and CDR2 SQIVND come from the germline V gene (reference sequence). The CDR3 bases are TGTGCCAGTAAGGGACAGGGGGCGAGACAGCCCCAGCATTTT. Protein product: CASKGQGARQPQHF.

J is TRBJ1-4 and V is TRBV18; the D is unclear. Germline values: CDR1 KGHSH, CDR2 LQKENI. The CDR3 covers 13 residues. The V gene lost 3 bases and the J gene lost 5 bases, with 7 bases spanning the gap. The CDR3 nucleotides are TGTGCCAGCTCACCCCGAGCAAATGAAAAACTGTTTTTT. As protein: CASSPRANEKLFF.

The chain has TRBV5-1 and TRBJ1-1; 12 positions match TRBD1. CDR1 SGHRS and CDR2 YFSETQ come from the germline V gene. The CDR3 totals 17 residues. Trimming at V came to 4 bases and at J to 1 base, leaving 8 bases not matched to a gene. The CDR3 DNA sequence: TGCGCCAGCAGCCTGGATGGGACAGGGGGCAGGAACACTGAAGCTTTCTTT. It yields the protein CASSLDGTGGRNTEAFF.

The rearrangement joins TRBV12-3 or TRBV12-4 to TRBJ2-7; D not certain. Trimming pared 3 bases from V and 1 base from J, leaving 7 bases between. CDR3 length: 13 amino acids. The CDR3 DNA sequence: TGTGCCAGCAGTTTCACCAGTTCCTACGAGCAGTACTTC. Translating gives CASSFTSSYEQYF.

The chain couples TRBV7-9 to TRBJ2-3, with TRBD1 as a possible D gene (6 bases). The V and J ends lost 3 bases and 2 bases respectively, with 12 bases between them. This CDR3 has 15 amino acids. CDR1 and CDR2 from the germline V gene are SEHNR and FQNEAQ (reference sequence). The CDR3 loop is CASSLGNRDTDTQYF. The CDR3 bases are TGTGCCAGCAGCTTGGGGAACAGGGACACAGATACGCAGTATTTT.

This clone was seen more than once but under ten times. The chain has TRBV7-9 and TRBJ2-1; the D gene is possibly TRBD1 (5 bases). Germline lookup yields CDR1 SEHNR and CDR2 FQNEAQ (reference sequence). The CDR3 runs to 14 residues. The V end was cut by 3 bases, the J end by 6 bases, with 12 bases between. The CDR3 DNA reads TGTGCCAGCAGCTTTCGGTCAGGGTTCAATGAGCAGTTCTTC. This translates into CASSFRSGFNEQFF.

The V gene is TRBV21-1, the J gene TRBJ1-3; the D call in the table, TRBD1, was not verified against the DNA. TRBV21-1 is annotated as a pseudogene. This CDR3 contains 15 residues. This CDR3 reads CASLPLRGSGNTIYF. Here the CDR3 DNA reads TGTGCCAGCCTCCCCCTCAGGGGATCTGGAAACACCATATATTTT.

The chain couples TRBV9 to TRBJ1-2, with D uncertain. The CDR3 has 13 amino acids. The germline V gene has CDR1 SGDLS and CDR2 YYNGEE. Trimming left V 0 bases short and J 4 bases short, with 7 bases between. The CDR3 DNA follows: TGTGCCAGCAGCGTAGGAGGGAGCTATGGCTACACCTTC. This codes for CASSVGGSYGYTF.

The chain has TRBV19 and TRBJ1-3; D call uncertain. Germline CDR1 and CDR2: LNHDA and SQIVND (reference sequence). This CDR3 is built from 13 residues. V was cut by 4 bases and J by 0 bases, with 4 bases left in between. CDR3 nucleotide sequence: TGTGCCAGTAGTAGCAGCTCTGGAAACACCATATATTTT. It is translated as CASSSSSGNTIYF. Full variable domain (remainder filled in from reference TRBV19 and TRBJ1-3): DGGITQSPKYLFRKEGQNVTLSCEQNLNHDAMYWYRQDPGQGLRLIYYSQIVNDFQKGDIAEGYSVSREKKESFPLTVTSAQKNPTAFYLCASSSSSGNTIYFGEGSWLTVV.